These 19 T cell receptor beta chains share one sample of origin, sequenced in a study of T-cell memory formation after mild COVID-19. From the 5' RACE reads, TCRdb called clonotypes with MiXCR, one entry per CDR3 protein. The sample consists of under 600,000 distinct CDR3 sequences, about 20% of them appearing once. The specimen was PBMCs or a T cell subset sorted from them (not recorded which). The origin of the receptors is an adult woman who had mild COVID-19 (a few samples of this study predate the infection). Cell type and time point are not known.

This clonotype was recorded a few times. This chain uses TRBV30 with TRBJ1-1; D gene unclear. V gave up 2 bases and J gave up 6 bases, with 10 bases separating them. Per the germline V gene, CDR1 is GTSNPN and CDR2 is SVGIG (reference sequence). This CDR3 comprises 12 residues. The CDR3 loop is CAWSLQVSEAFF. CDR3 DNA sequence: TGTGCCTGGAGTTTGCAGGTATCTGAAGCTTTCTTT.

V usage is TRBV5-5 and J usage is TRBJ1-2; TRBD1 agrees at 7 bases. Trimming cost V 0 bases and J 6 bases; bases outside gene matches: 8. Germline V gene lookup returns CDR1 SGHKS and CDR2 YYEKEE (reference sequence). There are 15 residues in the CDR3. The CDR3 nucleotides are TGTGCCAGCAGCTTGGGTCGAGTTACAGGGGATGGCTACACCTTC. This codes for CASSLGRVTGDGYTF.

This clonotype was counted between two and nine times. The chain uses TRBV10-3 and TRBJ2-1, with 11 nucleotides matching TRBD2. This CDR3 spans 20 amino acids. Germline trimming cut 3 bases from V and 5 bases from J; bases unmatched to any gene: 18. Per germline, CDR1 ENHRY and CDR2 SYGVKD. In nucleotides, the CDR3 is TGTGCCATCAGTGACCCCCTTTTAGCGGGGGGGCCGAGTTTCCACAATGAGCAGTTCTTC. Amino acid sequence: CAISDPLLAGGPSFHNEQFF.

The table lists this clonotype with many counts. The chain employs TRBV7-3 and TRBJ2-3; a possible D gene is TRBD1 (5 bases). The germline gives CDR1 SGHTA, CDR2 FQGTGA. Trimming stripped 2 bases from V and 2 bases from J, with 14 bases between. The CDR3 sequence is 16 residues long. CDR3 sequence (DNA): TGTGCCAGCAGCTTAGGGGCCGAGAGGTCCACAGATACGCAGTATTTT. It codes for CASSLGAERSTDTQYF.

DNA of the CDR3: TGTGCCAGCAGCCCGGCAGCGGGGGCGGATACGCAGTATTTT. The encoded protein is CASSPAAGADTQYF. This sequence joins TRBV7-3 and TRBJ2-3, with 8 bases matching TRBD2. The CDR3 consists of 14 residues. Germline lookup yields CDR1 SGHTA and CDR2 FQGTGA. V was pared by 5 bases and J by 6 bases, with 7 bases of the junction left unmatched.

This chain connects TRBV5-1 to TRBJ2-3, with D perhaps TRBD1 (5 bases). The CDR3 extends over 15 amino acids. Per germline, CDR1 SGHRS and CDR2 YFSETQ. The ends were cut back, 4 bases at V and 2 bases at J, with 14 bases in the middle. The DNA of the CDR3 is TGCGCCAGCAGCCTAGGGGTAGCCTTCACAGATACGCAGTATTTT. This translates into CASSLGVAFTDTQYF. The full variable domain, in which reference TRBV5-1 and TRBJ2-3 provide the parts outside the CDR3, is KAGVTQTPRYLIKTRGQQVTLSCSPISGHRSVSWYQQTPGQGLQFLFEYFSETQRNKGNFPGRFSGRQFSNSRSEMNVSTLELGDSALYLCASSLGVAFTDTQYFGPGTRLTVL.

This clonotype turned up a few times. A clone one base away is much larger, so this may be a read error. The chain combines TRBV11-2 with TRBJ2-7, with TRBD2 matching 10 bases. Trimming cost V 4 bases and J 5 bases; bases outside gene matches: 5. Germline lookup yields CDR1 SGHAT and CDR2 FQNNGV. There are 14 residues in the CDR3. The CDR3 here is CASSSGLAIDEQYF. CDR3 nucleotides: TGTGCCAGCAGCTCGGGACTAGCGATCGACGAGCAGTACTTC. Drawing the rest from reference TRBV11-2 and TRBJ2-7, the complete variable domain is EAGVAQSPRYKIIEKRQSVAFWCNPISGHATLYWYQQILGQGPKLLIQFQNNGVVDDSQLPKDRFSAERLKGVDSTLKIQPAKLEDSAVYLCASSSGLAIDEQYFGPGTRLTVT.

The chain employs TRBV9 and TRBJ1-1; the D gene is possibly TRBD1 (6 bases). With 1 base removed from V and 5 bases from J, the gap between germline ends came to 15 bases. The germline V gene encodes CDR1 SGDLS and CDR2 YYNGEE. CDR3 length: 15 residues. For the CDR3, the DNA is TGTGCCAGCAGCGTAACAGGGACGAGAGGGACTGAAGCTTTCTTT. Its translation: CASSVTGTRGTEAFF.

This chain joins TRBV4-1 and TRBJ2-6; maybe TRBD2 (6 bases). CDR3 size: 17 residues. The germline CDR1 and CDR2 sequences are MGHRA and YSYEKL. V was trimmed by 1 base and J by 1 base, leaving 11 bases between them. Written as DNA, the CDR3 is TGCGCCAGCAGCCAAGGGGGGGAGGTTTCTGGGGCCAACGTCCTGACTTTC. It codes for CASSQGGEVSGANVLTF.

This sequence joins TRBV21-1 and TRBJ2-7; TRBD2 is the table's D call, not checked against the DNA. TRBV21-1 is reported as a pseudogene. This CDR3 is built from 15 residues. The CDR3 region has the DNA TGTGCCAGCAGCAAGCGACTAGTTAGCTCCTACGAGCAGTACTTC. It codes for CASSKRLVSSYEQYF.

This clonotype has more than one count but fewer than ten. The V and J genes are TRBV7-9 and TRBJ2-1; TRBD2 agrees at 9 bases. CDR1 and CDR2 (germline): SEHNR, FQNEAQ (reference sequence). After removal of 3 bases from V and 4 bases from J, the junction contained 10 bases not matched to a gene. There are 17 residues in the CDR3. CDR3 sequence: CASSFRLAEGIYNEQFF. In nucleotides, the CDR3 is TGTGCCAGCAGCTTCCGACTAGCGGAGGGGATATACAATGAGCAGTTCTTC.

The chain is built from TRBV12-3 or TRBV12-4 and TRBJ2-7; unclear D gene. This CDR3 region has 15 residues. The V gene lost 6 bases and the J gene lost 3 bases, with 18 bases spanning the gap. The CDR3 DNA reads as TGTGCCAGCAGCCCAAACGACGCCGGACGCTACGAGCAGTACTTC. It translates to CASSPNDAGRYEQYF.

This chain joins TRBV20-1 and TRBJ2-7; no clear D gene. Germline values: CDR1 DFQATT, CDR2 SNEGSKA (reference sequence). This CDR3 has 13 residues. V was shortened by 4 bases and J by 0 bases, with 10 bases between the two germline ends. The CDR3 DNA reads as TGCAGTGCTACCGGGCCGAGCTCCTACGAGCAGTACTTC. Its protein is CSATGPSSYEQYF.

V and J are TRBV10-3 and TRBJ1-5, with D hard to call. CDR1 and CDR2 from the germline V gene are ENHRY and SYGVKD. CDR3 size: 13 residues. V was cut by 6 bases and J by 5 bases, with 11 bases left in between. CDR3 DNA sequence: TGTGCCATCAGCCCAGTGTCTTATCAGCCCCAGCATTTT. Translating gives CAISPVSYQPQHF.

The chain recombines TRBV10-3 with TRBJ2-6; D remains ambiguous. V shed 4 bases and J shed 0 bases, with 22 bases lying between them. CDR1 and CDR2 from the germline V gene are ENHRY and SYGVKD. This CDR3 has 20 residues. For the CDR3, the DNA is TGTGCCATCAGTGCGAATGGCACCTCAAGACGAAGCTCTGGGGCCAACGTCCTGACTTTC. Translation gives CAISANGTSRRSSGANVLTF.

The V call is TRBV27, the J call TRBJ2-5, with D unresolved. The V end was cut by 6 bases, the J end by 2 bases, with 16 bases between. Germline V gene sequence: CDR1 MNHEY, CDR2 SMNVEV (reference sequence). CDR3 length equals 15 residues. In nucleotides, the CDR3 is TGTGCCAGCAGGACTGACGGGCTGAGACAAGAGACCCAGTACTTC. This sequence encodes CASRTDGLRQETQYF.

The J gene is TRBJ2-7, the V gene TRBV20-1, with 16 bases lining up with TRBD2. The ends lost 6 bases at V and 3 bases at J; junction bases unmatched: 14. Germline V gene sequence: CDR1 DFQATT, CDR2 SNEGSKA (reference sequence). The CDR3 runs to 18 residues. CDR3 DNA: TGCAGTGCCACCCGGGGACTAGCGGGGGGGCCGTATGGCTACGAGCAGTACTTC. It codes for CSATRGLAGGPYGYEQYF.

The chain links TRBV27 to TRBJ1-4; tentative D call: TRBD1 (5 bases). Trimming removed 9 bases at V and 3 bases at J, with 23 bases between. Germline assignment: CDR1 MNHEY and CDR2 SMNVEV (reference sequence). The CDR3 loop spans 17 amino acids. CDR3 DNA: TGTGCCAGAACCCCCCCCGCGGGGCGTATGGCTAATGAAAAACTGTTTTTT. Its translation: CARTPPAGRMANEKLFF.

In this sample, this clonotype turned up a few times. V usage is TRBV4-1 and J usage is TRBJ1-6; perhaps TRBD1 as D (5 bases). The V end lost 5 bases, the J end lost 8 bases, and 16 bases lay between the germline ends. CDR3 length: 15 amino acids. Germline V gene data show CDR1 as MGHRA and CDR2 as YSYEKL. The CDR3: CASSLRDGLYSPLHF. CDR3 bases: TGCGCCAGCAGCTTAAGGGACGGACTATATTCACCCCTCCACTTT.